This T cell receptor (beta chain) is drawn from a study of T cells in women clearing cervical HPV infection. Study context: Case blood was drawn when the lesion was first found; control blood after infection became undetectable.

Prevalent HPV16 infections were excluded; only incident single HPV16 infections included. Libraries were prepared by immunoSEQ multiplex PCR; TCRdb keeps only in-frame clonotypes and omits some of them. The sample table sets out some 31,000 clones. This sequence was found in a woman between 18 and 70 years old with a cervical HPV16 infection that either progressed to CIN3+ or cleared (not recorded which). Sequences were obtained from blood buffy coat.

The CDR3 protein is CASRTSGTAYNEQFF. Incomplete CDR3 DNA: TGTGCCAGCAGAACAAGCGGGACCGCCTACAATGAG. The chain joins TRBV12-3 or TRBV12-4 to TRBJ2-1; TRBD2 agrees at 7 bases. The CDR3 is cut off 3 residues early in the read; its end comes from the germline J gene. Losses at the gene ends were 6 bases for V and 2 bases for J; bases not matched to a gene: 7. The CDR3 length is 15 residues.